The subject of this entry is one T cell receptor (beta chain). Measured with immunoSEQ multiplex PCR; TCRdb has only the in-frame clones, and not every one. The table shows tens of thousands of clones, with around 91% occurring only once. The CDR3 length is 14 residues. The V segment lost 3 bases and the J segment 5 bases; nucleotides outside the gene matches: 4. Germline CDR1 reads KGHSH; CDR2 reads LQKENI. This entry is derived from a study of control samples from healthy donors and cancer patients. This chain links TRBV18 with TRBJ1-2; 9 nucleotides line up with TRBD1. The sequence came from a man in his fifties or sixties in good health. Sequencing was carried out using blood. This chain's CDR3 is CASSPGQGEYGYTF. For the CDR3, the DNA is TGTGCCAGCTCACCGGGACAGGGTGAATATGGCTACACCTTC.